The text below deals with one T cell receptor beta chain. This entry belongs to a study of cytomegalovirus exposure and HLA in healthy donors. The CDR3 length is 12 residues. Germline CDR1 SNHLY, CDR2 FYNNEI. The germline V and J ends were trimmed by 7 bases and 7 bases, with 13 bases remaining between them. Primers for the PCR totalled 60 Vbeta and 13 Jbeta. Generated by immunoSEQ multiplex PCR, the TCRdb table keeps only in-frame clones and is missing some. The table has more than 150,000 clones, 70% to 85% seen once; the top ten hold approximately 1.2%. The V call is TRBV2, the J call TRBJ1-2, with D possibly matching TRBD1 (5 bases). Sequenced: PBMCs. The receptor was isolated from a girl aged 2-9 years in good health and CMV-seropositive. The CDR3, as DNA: TGTGCCAGCACTCCCGGGACTTTTGGCTACACCTTC. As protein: CASTPGTFGYTF.